This T cell receptor beta chain stems from a study of T cells in Graves' hyperthyroidism and ophthalmopathy. For the study at large: Staff took peripheral blood when the initial diagnosis was made, before any treatment began. Study-level findings and limits: Most thyroid-expanded clonotypes above 0.001 were also found in blood.

The source material, RNA transcripts, was used to amplify TCR beta CDR3 regions. HTBI primers were employed in a first-round RT-PCR of the TCR CDR3. Using its own MiXCR run on the multiplex PCR reads, TCRdb lists one record per CDR3 protein. Of roughly 500,000 distinct CDR3 sequences listed, roughly a quarter are singletons. Germline assignment: CDR1 MNHNS and CDR2 SASEGT. The CDR3 covers 15 residues. Trimming pared 6 bases from V and 0 bases from J, leaving 12 bases between. At least ten counts were recorded for this clonotype. Its antigen is as yet unknown. For ophthalmopathy patients, the Clinical Activity Score was at least 3 and the NOSPECS grade at least 4; duration was under 3 months. The PBMCs had their origin in around 10 ml of fresh peripheral blood.

Sequencing used blood. The V and J genes are TRBV6-1 and TRBJ1-3; D ambiguous. This receptor was identified in a woman aged 25 to 39 with Graves' ophthalmopathy. The CDR3 loop is CASSRGPNSGNTIYF. DNA for the CDR3: TGTGCCAGCAGCCGAGGACCGAACTCTGGAAACACCATATATTTT.